These T cell receptor beta chains were read from a single sample in a study of neurological immune-mediated disorders. TCRdb reanalysed the 5' RACE reads using MiXCR and keeps one entry per CDR3 protein. The table includes about 49,000 distinct CDR3 sequences, 10% to 15% detected once. The sample was PBMCs. The receptors originated from a male donor with HTLV-1-associated myelopathy (HAM/TSP). CDR3s include the opening cysteine and the closing phenylalanine or tryptophan. Each record gives: V gene, D gene, J gene, clone size, CDR3 protein, CDR3 DNA. A D gene is named only where the DNA matches it firmly. Where a row states a size, it is once, few, many or the class of an expanded clone; other rows omit it.

V gene: TRBV3-1
D gene: TRBD2
J gene: TRBJ2-1
clone size: many
CDR3 protein: CASYGGGEQFF
CDR3 DNA: TGTGCCAGCTACGGGGGGGGGGAGCAGTTCTTC

V gene: TRBV12-3/TRBV12-4
D gene: .
J gene: TRBJ1-4
clone size: many
CDR3 protein: CASSPGVEEKLFF
CDR3 DNA: TGTGCCAGCAGTCCTGGGGTAGAGGAAAAACTGTTTTTT

V gene: TRBV7-2
D gene: .
J gene: TRBJ2-7
clone size: many
CDR3 protein: CASSRTTKEQYF
CDR3 DNA: TGTGCCAGCAGTAGAACGACTAAGGAGCAGTACTTC

V gene: TRBV12-3/TRBV12-4
D gene: .
J gene: TRBJ2-5
clone size: many
CDR3 protein: CASSLGRSLQETQYF
CDR3 DNA: TGTGCCAGCAGTTTGGGACGGAGCTTACAAGAGACCCAGTACTTC

V gene: TRBV27
D gene: TRBD2
J gene: TRBJ2-5
clone size: many
CDR3 protein: CASSSRGGNRETQYF
CDR3 DNA: TGTGCCAGCAGTTCGCGGGGGGGAAATCGGGAGACCCAGTACTTC

V gene: TRBV5-1
D gene: .
J gene: TRBJ2-7
clone size: many
CDR3 protein: CASSLAARTKFSYEQYF
CDR3 DNA: TGCGCCAGCAGCTTGGCAGCCCGGACAAAATTCTCCTACGAGCAGTACTTC

V gene: TRBV5-8
D gene: .
J gene: TRBJ2-4
clone size: many
CDR3 protein: CASSLSIGGAQLLAKNIQYF
CDR3 DNA: TGTGCCAGCAGCTTAAGTATCGGGGGCGCGCAACTCCTAGCCAAAAACATTCAGTACTTC

V gene: TRBV4-3
D gene: .
J gene: TRBJ1-2
clone size: many
CDR3 protein: CASSQEEGDGYTF
CDR3 DNA: TGCGCCAGCAGCCAAGAGGAGGGAGATGGCTACACCTTC

V gene: TRBV7-2
D gene: .
J gene: TRBJ2-7
clone size: .
CDR3 protein: CASSFHPSGSYEQYF
CDR3 DNA: TGTGCCAGCAGCTTTCACCCTTCAGGGTCCTACGAGCAGTACTTC

V gene: TRBV20-1
D gene: TRBD2
J gene: TRBJ2-7
clone size: .
CDR3 protein: CSARPSGGVSYEQYF
CDR3 DNA: TGCAGTGCTAGACCTTCCGGGGGGGTCTCCTACGAGCAGTACTTC

V gene: TRBV3-1
D gene: .
J gene: TRBJ2-5
clone size: many
CDR3 protein: CASSQDAWGGGETQYF
CDR3 DNA: TGTGCCAGCAGCCAAGATGCCTGGGGGGGCGGGGAGACCCAGTACTTC

V gene: TRBV5-1
D gene: .
J gene: TRBJ2-5
clone size: many
CDR3 protein: CASSALYQETQYF
CDR3 DNA: TGCGCCAGCAGTGCTTTGTACCAAGAGACCCAGTACTTC

V gene: TRBV5-5
D gene: .
J gene: TRBJ2-2
clone size: many
CDR3 protein: CASQGGLTGELFF
CDR3 DNA: TGTGCCAGCCAGGGGGGGCTCACCGGGGAGCTGTTTTTT

V gene: TRBV5-1
D gene: .
J gene: TRBJ1-2
clone size: many
CDR3 protein: CASSFGTPLGYGYTF
CDR3 DNA: TGCGCCAGCAGTTTCGGGACTCCCTTGGGTTATGGCTACACCTTC

V gene: TRBV5-1
D gene: .
J gene: TRBJ2-5
clone size: many
CDR3 protein: CASSFFMGAEETQYF
CDR3 DNA: TGCGCCAGCAGCTTTTTTATGGGGGCAGAAGAGACCCAGTACTTC

V gene: TRBV7-9
D gene: TRBD1
J gene: TRBJ2-3
clone size: many
CDR3 protein: CASSTRTGEADTQYF
CDR3 DNA: TGTGCCAGCAGCACCCGGACAGGGGAAGCAGATACGCAGTATTTT

V gene: TRBV5-1
D gene: .
J gene: TRBJ1-5
clone size: many
CDR3 protein: CASSEQGSGNQPQHF
CDR3 DNA: TGCGCCAGCAGCGAACAGGGCTCCGGCAATCAGCCCCAGCATTTT

V gene: TRBV2
D gene: .
J gene: TRBJ1-6
clone size: .
CDR3 protein: CASNHEGWNSPLHF
CDR3 DNA: TGTGCCAGCAACCATGAGGGTTGGAATTCACCCCTCCACTTT

V gene: TRBV6-2/TRBV6-3
D gene: .
J gene: TRBJ2-3
clone size: many
CDR3 protein: CASSPTDKAPDTQYF
CDR3 DNA: TGTGCCAGCAGTCCCACGGACAAAGCGCCAGATACGCAGTATTTT

V gene: TRBV27
D gene: .
J gene: TRBJ1-6
clone size: many
CDR3 protein: CASRTEANNSPLHF
CDR3 DNA: TGTGCCAGCAGGACGGAGGCGAATAATTCACCCCTCCACTTT

V gene: TRBV20-1
D gene: TRBD1
J gene: TRBJ1-2
clone size: few
CDR3 protein: CSAPNRGQGYTF
CDR3 DNA: TGCAGTGCTCCCAACAGGGGGCAAGGCTACACCTTC

V gene: TRBV9
D gene: .
J gene: TRBJ1-3
clone size: many
CDR3 protein: CASSVVGGSGNTIYF
CDR3 DNA: TGTGCCAGCAGCGTAGTAGGAGGGAGTGGAAACACCATATATTTT

V gene: TRBV7-9
D gene: TRBD1
J gene: TRBJ1-1
clone size: many
CDR3 protein: CASSHPNRGLNTEAFF
CDR3 DNA: TGTGCCAGCAGCCACCCCAACAGGGGTCTTAACACTGAAGCTTTCTTT

V gene: TRBV5-1
D gene: TRBD2
J gene: TRBJ2-1
clone size: many
CDR3 protein: CASSLGTSGGASEQFF
CDR3 DNA: TGCGCCAGCAGCTTGGGGACTAGCGGGGGGGCCAGTGAGCAGTTCTTC

V gene: TRBV20-1
D gene: .
J gene: TRBJ1-6
clone size: many
CDR3 protein: CSARDGLSSYNSPLHF
CDR3 DNA: TGCAGTGCTAGAGATGGGCTTAGCTCCTATAATTCACCCCTCCACTTT

V gene: TRBV21-1
D gene: .
J gene: TRBJ2-2
clone size: many
CDR3 protein: CASSKKYTGELFF
CDR3 DNA: TGTGCCAGCAGCAAAAAATACACCGGGGAGCTGTTTTTT

V gene: TRBV20-1
D gene: .
J gene: TRBJ2-3
clone size: many
CDR3 protein: CSARAPNIWDTQYF
CDR3 DNA: TGCAGTGCTAGAGCCCCTAATATCTGGGATACGCAGTATTTT

V gene: TRBV5-1
D gene: .
J gene: TRBJ2-3
clone size: many
CDR3 protein: CASSLTDYSDTQYF
CDR3 DNA: TGCGCCAGCAGCCTCACCGATTACTCAGATACGCAGTATTTT

V gene: TRBV7-8
D gene: .
J gene: TRBJ2-5
clone size: many
CDR3 protein: CASSLAAGVVAETQYF
CDR3 DNA: TGTGCCAGCAGCTTAGCGGCCGGGGTCGTCGCGGAGACCCAGTACTTC

V gene: TRBV12-3/TRBV12-4
D gene: .
J gene: TRBJ1-5
clone size: many
CDR3 protein: CASTLGNVAGWEPQHF
CDR3 DNA: TGTGCCAGCACCCTAGGTAATGTTGCAGGGTGGGAGCCCCAGCATTTT

V gene: TRBV20-1
D gene: .
J gene: TRBJ1-5
clone size: many
CDR3 protein: CSASRNSNQPQHF
CDR3 DNA: TGCAGTGCGTCCCGTAATAGCAATCAGCCCCAGCATTTT

V gene: TRBV5-1
D gene: .
J gene: TRBJ2-3
clone size: many
CDR3 protein: CASSLAGATTDTQYF
CDR3 DNA: TGCGCCAGCAGCTTGGCAGGCGCAACCACAGATACGCAGTATTTT

V gene: TRBV12-3/TRBV12-4
D gene: TRBD1
J gene: TRBJ1-2
clone size: .
CDR3 protein: CASSLALGQGNGYTF
CDR3 DNA: TGTGCCAGCAGTTTAGCGCTAGGACAGGGGAATGGCTACACCTTC

V gene: TRBV20-1
D gene: .
J gene: TRBJ2-5
clone size: many
CDR3 protein: CSARVESYQETQYF
CDR3 DNA: TGCAGTGCCAGAGTGGAGAGCTACCAAGAGACCCAGTACTTC

V gene: TRBV30
D gene: .
J gene: TRBJ1-3
clone size: once
CDR3 protein: CAWSTVTAGNTIYF
CDR3 DNA: TGTGCCTGGAGTACTGTGACAGCTGGAAACACCATATATTTT

V gene: TRBV5-1
D gene: .
J gene: TRBJ2-7
clone size: many
CDR3 protein: CASSLGGTYEQYF
CDR3 DNA: TGCGCCAGCAGCTTGGGAGGTACCTACGAGCAGTACTTC

V gene: TRBV20-1
D gene: TRBD1
J gene: TRBJ2-7
clone size: many
CDR3 protein: CSARDPGTGEFYEQYF
CDR3 DNA: TGCAGTGCTAGAGATCCTGGAACAGGGGAATTCTACGAGCAGTACTTC

V gene: TRBV29-1
D gene: .
J gene: TRBJ2-5
clone size: many
CDR3 protein: CSAAPRGKTQYF
CDR3 DNA: TGCAGCGCCGCCCCACGGGGGAAGACCCAGTACTTC

V gene: TRBV18
D gene: .
J gene: TRBJ2-1
clone size: many
CDR3 protein: CASSLKQGNEQFF
CDR3 DNA: TGTGCCAGCTCACTCAAACAGGGTAATGAGCAGTTCTTC

V gene: TRBV20-1
D gene: .
J gene: TRBJ1-5
clone size: many
CDR3 protein: CSATGDQGFYSNQPQHF
CDR3 DNA: TGCAGTGCCACCGGAGATCAGGGCTTCTATAGCAATCAGCCCCAGCATTTT

V gene: TRBV7-8
D gene: .
J gene: TRBJ2-5
clone size: .
CDR3 protein: CASSLSLGPVGVSQDTQYF
CDR3 DNA: TGTGCCAGCAGCTTGAGTCTGGGGCCAGTGGGTGTGAGTCAAGATACCCAGTACTTC

V gene: TRBV20-1
D gene: TRBD2
J gene: TRBJ2-1
clone size: many
CDR3 protein: CSARVVAGGLYNEQFF
CDR3 DNA: TGCAGTGCTAGGGTGGTAGCGGGGGGCCTCTACAATGAGCAGTTCTTC

V gene: TRBV5-1
D gene: .
J gene: TRBJ2-5
clone size: many
CDR3 protein: CASRGDSRSGGTQYF
CDR3 DNA: TGCGCCAGCAGAGGGGACAGTCGTTCGGGGGGGACCCAGTACTTC

V gene: TRBV5-1
D gene: .
J gene: TRBJ2-1
clone size: .
CDR3 protein: CASSLESCYGGEQFF
CDR3 DNA: TGCGCCAGCAGCTTGGAGTCTTGCTATGGGGGTGAGCAGTTCTTC

V gene: TRBV5-1
D gene: .
J gene: TRBJ2-1
clone size: .
CDR3 protein: CASSPSWGPRSKQFF
CDR3 DNA: TGCGCCAGCAGCCCCTCGTGGGGGCCAAGGTCTAAGCAGTTCTTC

V gene: TRBV5-1
D gene: .
J gene: TRBJ2-2
clone size: many
CDR3 protein: CASSLETATNTGELFF
CDR3 DNA: TGCGCCAGCAGCCTAGAGACAGCTACGAACACCGGGGAGCTGTTTTTT